These 14 T cell receptor beta chains were sequenced from one sample in a study of blood T cell repertoires in COVID-19. Assay used: immunoSEQ multiplex PCR; TCRdb lists only in-frame clones, some missing. The sample includes about 68,000 clones, roughly 85% of them seen just once. Sequencing was done on a sample of peripheral blood. The origin of the receptors is a man aged 45-65 years with acute or convalescent COVID-19.

This sequence joins TRBV3-1 (or the pseudogene TRBV3-2) and TRBJ1-2, with 7 bases fitting TRBD1. V gave up 4 bases and J gave up 7 bases; unmatched junction bases: 6. CDR1 is LGHDT, CDR2 YNNKEL, per germline (reference sequence). This CDR3 has 13 amino acids. The CDR3 nucleotides are TGTGCCAGCAGCCCCTCGACAGGGAGTGGCTACACCTTC. Its protein product is CASSPSTGSGYTF.

The chain combines TRBV5-8 with TRBJ2-5; 12 bases are shared with TRBD1. Trimming removed 4 bases from V and 5 bases from J; junction bases left unmatched: 6. Germline V gene data show CDR1 as SGHTS and CDR2 as YDEGEE. The CDR3 length is 15 residues. CDR3 sequence (DNA): TGTGCCAGCAGCGGGGGACAGGGGGCTCAGGAGACCCAGTACTTC. Its protein is CASSGGQGAQETQYF.

This clone was seen a single time. The chain employs TRBV9 and TRBJ1-2; the D gene is possibly TRBD1 (6 bases). V was cut by 0 bases and J by 4 bases, with 19 bases left in between. Germline values: CDR1 SGDLS, CDR2 YYNGEE. The length of the CDR3 is 17 residues. The CDR3 DNA sequence: TGTGCCAGCAGCGTAGCTCTCCAGACAGGAGCAGGCTATGGCTACACCTTC. Translation gives CASSVALQTGAGYGYTF.

In its sample, this clone was seen many times. CDR3 nucleotides: TGTGCCACTACCGGACAGGGCAACACCATATATTTT. Its protein product is CATTGQGNTIYF. The rearrangement uses TRBV6-5 and TRBJ1-3; TRBD1 matches 8 bases. Trimming removed 10 bases from V and 7 bases from J; junction bases left unmatched: 6. CDR3 length: 12 amino acids. The germline CDR1 and CDR2 sequences are MNHEY and SVGAGI.

The chain uses TRBV7-8 and TRBJ1-4; D is possibly TRBD1 (5 bases). CDR3 length equals 13 residues. Germline V gene data show CDR1 as SGHVS and CDR2 as FQNEAQ. The V end lost 4 bases, the J end lost 8 bases, and 11 bases lay between the germline ends. The CDR3 region has the DNA TGTGCCAGCAGCTCACGGACATGGGAAAAACTGTTTTTT. Protein: CASSSRTWEKLFF. Full variable domain (outside the CDR3, taken from reference TRBV7-8 and TRBJ1-4): GAGVSQSPRYKVAKRGQDVALRCDPISGHVSLFWYQQALGQGPEFLTYFQNEAQLDKSGLPSDRFFAERPEGSVSTLKIQRTQQEDSAVYLCASSSRTWEKLFFGSGTQLSVL.

J is TRBJ1-4 and V is TRBV9; D not certain. Trimming removed 3 bases from V and 4 bases from J, with 19 bases in between. The germline V gene has CDR1 SGDLS and CDR2 YYNGEE. CDR3 length: 17 residues. This CDR3 reads CASSGPEFRHYNEKLFF. The DNA of the CDR3 is TGTGCCAGCAGCGGGCCGGAGTTCCGCCATTATAATGAAAAACTGTTTTTT.

The chain combines TRBV6-6 with TRBJ1-2; the D is unclear. Per germline, CDR1 MNHNY and CDR2 SVGAGI (reference sequence). The CDR3 consists of 11 residues. V lost 8 bases, J lost 4 bases, and 8 bases lay in between. CDR3 coding DNA: TGTGCCAGCTATCAGTTCTATGGCTACACCTTC. Its protein is CASYQFYGYTF.

The gene calls are TRBV15 and TRBJ1-2, with D perhaps TRBD1 (5 bases). Germline CDR1 is LNHNV and CDR2 is YYDKDF (reference sequence). This CDR3 comprises 14 residues. V was shortened by 9 bases and J by 4 bases, with 18 bases between the two germline ends. The CDR3 protein is CATSAGDSLYGYTF. The CDR3 DNA reads as TGTGCCACGAGCGCGGGAGACAGTCTCTATGGCTACACCTTC.

The rearrangement joins TRBV5-1 to TRBJ1-1; D gene unclear. The CDR3 spans 15 residues. Between the trimmed V and J ends, which lost 4 bases and 0 bases, there was a span of 13 bases. Germline CDR1 is SGHRS and CDR2 is YFSETQ. CDR3 amino acids: CASSLETAVNTEAFF. CDR3 DNA: TGCGCCAGCAGCCTGGAAACCGCAGTGAACACTGAAGCTTTCTTT. The whole variable domain, filled in from reference TRBV5-1 and TRBJ1-1, reads KAGVTQTPRYLIKTRGQQVTLSCSPISGHRSVSWYQQTPGQGLQFLFEYFSETQRNKGNFPGRFSGRQFSNSRSEMNVSTLELGDSALYLCASSLETAVNTEAFFGQGTRLTVV.

The rearrangement joins TRBV2 to TRBJ1-2; 7 bases line up with TRBD1. CDR1 and CDR2 from the germline V gene are SNHLY and FYNNEI. This CDR3 has 15 amino acids. The junction had 17 bases not matched to a gene; V was cut back by 8 bases and J by 8 bases. The CDR3 nucleotides read TGTGCCAGCGTTCGACAGGGTGGCGGTTTACAGGGCTACACCTTC. It is translated as CASVRQGGGLQGYTF. The full variable domain, its missing parts supplied by reference TRBV2 and TRBJ1-2, is EPEVTQTPSHQVTQMGQEVILRCVPISNHLYFYWYRQILGQKVEFLVSFYNNEISEKSEIFDDQFSVERPDGSNFTLKIRSTKLEDSAMYFCASVRQGGGLQGYTFGSGTRLTVV.

V usage is TRBV11-2 and J usage is TRBJ2-1; 12 bases match TRBD2. CDR1 and CDR2 (germline): SGHAT, FQNNGV. This CDR3 spans 19 amino acids. V shed 5 bases and J 7 bases; nucleotides not matched to a gene: 18. In nucleotides, the CDR3 is TGTGCCAGCAGCGGACAGACTAGCGGGGGAAGTCTTAGGTTGAATGAGCAGTTCTTC. Translating it yields CASSGQTSGGSLRLNEQFF.

This clone was picked up one time. V is TRBV30 and J is TRBJ1-1, with unresolved D. Trimming shortened V by 1 base and J by 1 base, and 10 bases separated the two germline ends. Germline values: CDR1 GTSNPN, CDR2 SVGIG (reference sequence). This CDR3 is 14 amino acids long. The CDR3 DNA reads as TGTGCCTGGAGTGAAGCCCATCGGAACACTGAAGCTTTCTTT. Translated: CAWSEAHRNTEAFF. Filled out from reference TRBV30 and TRBJ1-1, the complete variable domain reads SQTIHQWPATLVQPVGSPLSLECTVEGTSNPNLYWYRQAAGRGLQLLFYSVGIGQISSEVPQNLSASRPQDRQFILSSKKLLLSDSGFYLCAWSEAHRNTEAFFGQGTRLTVV.

The rearrangement uses TRBV4-1 and TRBJ1-2; 10 nucleotides match TRBD1. Germline CDR1 MGHRA, CDR2 YSYEKL. Unmatched junction bases numbered 6, after V lost 5 bases and J lost 3 bases. The CDR3 has 15 amino acids. The CDR3 sequence is CASSDRDRGHYGYTF. DNA of the CDR3: TGCGCCAGCAGCGACCGGGACAGGGGACACTATGGCTACACCTTC.

The gene calls are TRBV11-2 and TRBJ2-5; tentative D call: TRBD1 (6 bases). The V and J ends lost 4 bases and 5 bases respectively, with 20 bases between them. The CDR3 length is 16 residues. CDR1 SGHAT and CDR2 FQNNGV come from the germline V gene. In DNA, the CDR3 is TGTGCCAGCAGCTCTGGGGGCGTGGGGTTCGGGGAGACCCAGTACTTC. Translating it yields CASSSGGVGFGETQYF.